This note documents a single TCR beta chain sequence. Its target is unknown. Germline V gene sequence: CDR1 SNHLY, CDR2 FYNNEI. V lost 7 bases to trimming and J lost 5 bases, with 20 bases between them. This CDR3 region has 15 residues. This sample stems from a study of Graves' ophthalmopathy and Graves' hyperthyroidism. Overall study results and limits: Most expanded thyroid clonotypes above 0.001 frequency also appeared in blood.

Clinical symptoms, serum thyroxine, TRAb, thyroid ultrasound and orbital computed tomography were relied on for diagnosis. Researchers took RNA transcripts and amplified TCR beta CDR3 regions from them. A first-round RT-PCR used HTBI primers, followed by a second-round multiplex PCR. TCRdb re-derived calls from the multiplex PCR reads in MiXCR, one entry per CDR3 protein. The sample holds over a million distinct CDR3 sequences; 35% to 40% are singletons and the top ten take 11%. The sample comprised peripheral blood or thyroid tissue (not recorded which). The sequence was obtained from an adult man with Graves' hyperthyroidism. The gene calls are TRBV2 and TRBJ2-5; D possibly corresponds to TRBD2 (5 bases). CDR3 DNA sequence: TGTGCCAGCAACCGGGGATTTGTACTTTTGGAGACCCAGTACTTC. This codes for CASNRGFVLLETQYF.